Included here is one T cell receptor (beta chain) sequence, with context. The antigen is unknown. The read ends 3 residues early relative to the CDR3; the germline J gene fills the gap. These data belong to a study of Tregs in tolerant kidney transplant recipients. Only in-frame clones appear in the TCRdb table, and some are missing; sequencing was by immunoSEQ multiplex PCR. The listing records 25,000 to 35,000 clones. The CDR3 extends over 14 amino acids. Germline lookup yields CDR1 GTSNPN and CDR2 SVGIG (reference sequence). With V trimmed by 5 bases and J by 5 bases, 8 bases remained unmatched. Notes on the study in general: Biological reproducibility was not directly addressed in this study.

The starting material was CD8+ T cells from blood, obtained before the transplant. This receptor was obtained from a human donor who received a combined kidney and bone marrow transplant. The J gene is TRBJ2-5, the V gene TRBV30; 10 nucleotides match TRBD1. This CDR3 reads CAWSPGQGYETQYF. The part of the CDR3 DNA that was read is TGTGCCTGGTCCCCGGGACAGGGGTATGAGACC.